Shown below are 10 T cell receptor beta chains from a single sample sequenced in a study of beta chain features in type 1 diabetes. Reverse transcription of all isolated RNA meant that expressed TCRB transcripts were sequenced. Libraries were prepared by immunoSEQ multiplex PCR; TCRdb keeps only in-frame clonotypes and omits some of them. Among 860,000 or so clones listed, 15% to 20% were seen once. Specimen: naive CD4+ T cells from blood. The receptor source for this set is a woman under 30 in good health.

This clone came up a few times. The rearrangement links TRBV7-6 to TRBJ2-2, with D possibly matching TRBD2 (6 bases). Trimming shortened V by 5 bases and J by 6 bases, and 25 bases separated the two germline ends. Germline V gene sequence: CDR1 SGHVS, CDR2 FNYEAQ. The CDR3 is made up of 18 amino acids. The CDR3 protein is CASSQQRLWALAPGELFF. In nucleotides, the CDR3 is TGTGCCAGCAGCCAGCAAAGACTATGGGCACTAGCCCCCGGGGAGCTGTTTTTT. Full variable domain (outside the CDR3, taken from reference TRBV7-6 and TRBJ2-2): GAGVSQSPRYKVTKRGQDVALRCDPISGHVSLYWYRQALGQGPEFLTYFNYEAQQDKSGLPNDRFSAERPEGSISTLTIQRTEQRDSAMYRCASSQQRLWALAPGELFFGEGSRLTVL.

V usage is TRBV29-1 and J usage is TRBJ2-1; D is undetermined. Germline V gene sequence: CDR1 SQVTM, CDR2 ANQGSEA. The CDR3 runs 10 residues. Deletions cut 7 bases from V and 7 bases from J, with 8 bases between. The CDR3: CSGELNEQFF. Here the CDR3 DNA reads TGCAGCGGAGAACTTAATGAGCAGTTCTTC.

This sequence joins TRBV5-4 and TRBJ2-1; maybe TRBD2 (6 bases). V lost 0 bases and J lost 0, with 10 bases in between. CDR3 length: 16 amino acids. From germline, CDR1 is SGHNT and CDR2 YYREEE (reference sequence). This CDR3 reads CASSLVIAVSYNEQFF. The CDR3 DNA reads TGTGCCAGCAGCTTGGTTATAGCGGTCTCCTACAATGAGCAGTTCTTC.

This clone has a handful of counts. The chain is built from TRBV28 and TRBJ1-5, with TRBD1 matching over 7 bases. The ends lost 6 bases at V and 9 bases at J; junction bases unmatched: 8. The CDR3 extends over 13 amino acids. In germline, CDR1 is MDHEN, CDR2 SYDVKM. The CDR3 protein is CASRDRAQGPQHF. CDR3 coding DNA: TGTGCCAGCAGAGACAGGGCTCAGGGGCCCCAGCATTTT.

The chain recombines TRBV29-1 with TRBJ2-3, with TRBD2 matching 10 bases. The J segment lost 4 bases and the V segment lost 7 bases, leaving 11 bases of the junction unmatched. CDR1 is SQVTM and CDR2 is ANQGSEA in the germline V gene. This CDR3 contains 15 residues. The CDR3 spells CSGVGRTSGSDTQYF. In DNA, the CDR3 is TGCAGCGGGGTAGGGAGGACTAGCGGATCAGATACGCAGTATTTT.

The V call is TRBV2, the J call TRBJ2-1; D is unclear. The CDR3 spans 13 residues. Germline values: CDR1 SNHLY, CDR2 FYNNEI. V gave up 2 bases and J gave up 8 bases, with 10 bases separating them. The CDR3 sequence is CASSEKYNDEQFF. The CDR3 bases are TGTGCCAGCAGTGAAAAGTACAACGATGAGCAGTTCTTC.

The chain uses TRBV4-2 and TRBJ2-4; D is possibly TRBD2 (6 bases). The CDR3 runs 17 residues. V shed 0 bases and J shed 2 bases, with 14 bases lying between them. Germline V gene lookup returns CDR1 LGHNA and CDR2 YNFKEQ. The CDR3 sequence: CASSQDTGGGSKNIQYF. CDR3 in DNA: TGTGCCAGCAGCCAAGATACGGGTGGGGGGTCCAAAAACATTCAGTACTTC.

The chain joins TRBV7-3 to TRBJ2-3; D may be TRBD2 (5 bases). Germline CDR1 and CDR2: SGHTA and FQGTGA. This CDR3 has 15 residues. V lost 0 bases and J lost 3, with 10 bases in between. The CDR3 sequence: CASSLTSSLTDTQYF. The CDR3 DNA reads TGTGCCAGCAGCTTAACCTCTAGCTTGACAGATACGCAGTATTTT. Filled out from reference TRBV7-3 and TRBJ2-3, the complete variable domain reads GAGVSQTPSNKVTEKGKYVELRCDPISGHTALYWYRQSLGQGPEFLIYFQGTGAADDSGLPNDRFFAVRPEGSVSTLKIQRTERGDSAVYLCASSLTSSLTDTQYFGPGTRLTVL.

This clone has just a few counts. The rearrangement uses TRBV6-6 and TRBJ2-1, with 8 bases that match TRBD1. The germline CDR1 and CDR2 sequences are MNHNY and SVGAGI (reference sequence). V shed 2 bases, J shed 7 bases, and the junction held 7 bases outside the gene matches. This CDR3 has 15 residues. CDR3 nucleotides: TGTGCCAGCAGTTACATTGGACAGGGCTCAAATGAGCAGTTCTTC. It yields the protein CASSYIGQGSNEQFF.

A few counts support this clone. V and J are TRBV18 and TRBJ2-3, with D uncertain. Trimming took 3 bases from V and 4 from J, leaving 11 bases between them. The germline gives CDR1 KGHSH, CDR2 LQKENI. The CDR3 totals 14 residues. The CDR3 loop is CASSPGIAADTQYF. The DNA of the CDR3 is TGTGCCAGCTCACCTGGGATCGCGGCAGATACGCAGTATTTT.